A selection of T cell receptor beta chains follows, all from one sample in a study of blood T cell repertoires in COVID-19. Measured with immunoSEQ multiplex PCR; TCRdb has only the in-frame clones, and not every one. The data hold 40,000 to 55,000 clones, with more than 70% observed a single time. Sequences were obtained from peripheral blood. The receptors were sampled from a woman older than 75 with acute or convalescent COVID-19. The CDR3 runs from the conserved cysteine through the conserved F or W. Each record gives: D gene, clone size, V gene, J gene, CDR3 protein, CDR3 DNA. The D gene is left open where the match is weak. Clone size is shown for a subset of rows, as once, few, many or a class of expanded clone.

d_gene: NA; abundance: NA; v_gene: TRBV11-3; j_gene: TRBJ2-2; CDR3aa: CASSLNRAPTGELFF; CDR3nt: TGTGCCAGCAGTCTCAACAGGGCCCCCACCGGGGAGCTGTTTTTT
d_gene: NA; abundance: NA; v_gene: TRBV14; j_gene: TRBJ2-3; CDR3aa: CASSQGGVGTDTQYF; CDR3nt: TGTGCCAGCAGCCAAGGGGGAGTCGGCACAGATACGCAGTATTTT
d_gene: TRBD1; abundance: NA; v_gene: TRBV5-4; j_gene: TRBJ2-1; CDR3aa: CASSSIRTGQVKPFF; CDR3nt: TGTGCCAGCAGCTCGATCAGAACTGGACAGGTGAAGCCGTTCTTC
d_gene: TRBD2; abundance: NA; v_gene: TRBV5-1; j_gene: TRBJ2-5; CDR3aa: CASSLGAGGPVETQYF; CDR3nt: TGCGCCAGCAGCTTGGGAGCGGGGGGGCCGGTAGAGACCCAGTACTTC
d_gene: TRBD1; abundance: NA; v_gene: TRBV19; j_gene: TRBJ1-1; CDR3aa: CASSLRRDRDTEAFF; CDR3nt: TGTGCCAGTAGTCTCCGCCGGGACAGAGACACTGAAGCTTTCTTT
d_gene: TRBD1; abundance: NA; v_gene: TRBV6-6; j_gene: TRBJ1-2; CDR3aa: CASETGQARNGYTF; CDR3nt: TGTGCCAGCGAAACCGGACAGGCCCGGAATGGCTACACCTTC
d_gene: NA; abundance: NA; v_gene: TRBV7-9; j_gene: TRBJ2-5; CDR3aa: CASSRVRETQYF; CDR3nt: TGTGCCAGCAGCCGCGTCCGCGAGACCCAGTACTTC
d_gene: TRBD2; abundance: once; v_gene: TRBV2; j_gene: TRBJ2-1; CDR3aa: CASTGTSGANEQFF; CDR3nt: TGTGCCAGCACCGGGACTAGCGGGGCCAATGAGCAGTTCTTC
d_gene: NA; abundance: NA; v_gene: TRBV18; j_gene: TRBJ2-6; CDR3aa: CASSPTGANVLTF; CDR3nt: TGTGCCAGCTCGCCCACAGGGGCCAACGTCCTGACTTTC
d_gene: TRBD1; abundance: NA; v_gene: TRBV2; j_gene: TRBJ1-2; CDR3aa: CASSVRTGQGHYGYTF; CDR3nt: TGTGCCAGCAGTGTCAGAACTGGACAGGGGCACTATGGCTACACCTTC
d_gene: TRBD2; abundance: NA; v_gene: TRBV19; j_gene: TRBJ2-5; CDR3aa: CASSASGGAETQYF; CDR3nt: TGTGCCAGTAGTGCGAGCGGGGGGGCGGAGACCCAGTACTTC
d_gene: TRBD1; abundance: NA; v_gene: TRBV7-9; j_gene: TRBJ1-5; CDR3aa: CASSTDGQGSQPQHF; CDR3nt: TGTGCCAGCAGCACCGACGGACAGGGGAGTCAGCCCCAGCATTTT
d_gene: TRBD1; abundance: NA; v_gene: TRBV5-1; j_gene: TRBJ2-6; CDR3aa: CASSRTGQGGSGANVLTF; CDR3nt: TGCGCCAGCAGCCGTACCGGACAGGGGGGCTCTGGGGCCAACGTCCTGACTTTC
d_gene: TRBD2; abundance: NA; v_gene: TRBV28; j_gene: TRBJ2-1; CDR3aa: CASSLVAGAYNEQFF; CDR3nt: TGTGCCAGCAGTTTAGTAGCGGGGGCTTACAATGAGCAGTTCTTC
d_gene: NA; abundance: NA; v_gene: TRBV28; j_gene: TRBJ2-2; CDR3aa: CASSPQGSTGELFF; CDR3nt: TGTGCCAGCAGTCCCCAGGGGTCCACCGGGGAGCTGTTTTTT
d_gene: TRBD1; abundance: NA; v_gene: TRBV10-3; j_gene: TRBJ1-4; CDR3aa: CATGMGQPNEKLFF; CDR3nt: TGTGCCACAGGGATGGGACAGCCTAATGAAAAACTGTTTTTT
d_gene: TRBD1; abundance: NA; v_gene: TRBV19; j_gene: TRBJ2-3; CDR3aa: CASRGDSGQGLNYTDTQYF; CDR3nt: TGTGCCAGTAGGGGGGACTCAGGACAGGGGCTAAACTACACAGATACGCAGTATTTT
d_gene: NA; abundance: NA; v_gene: TRBV29-1; j_gene: TRBJ2-5; CDR3aa: CSVEAVAKETQYF; CDR3nt: TGCAGCGTTGAGGCGGTGGCAAAGGAGACCCAGTACTTC
d_gene: TRBD1; abundance: NA; v_gene: TRBV2; j_gene: TRBJ2-5; CDR3aa: CASSTGGGETQYF; CDR3nt: TGTGCCAGCAGCACAGGGGGCGGAGAGACCCAGTACTTC
d_gene: TRBD1; abundance: few; v_gene: TRBV11-2; j_gene: TRBJ1-1; CDR3aa: CASSRRTGTNTEAFF; CDR3nt: TGTGCCAGCAGCCGCCGGACAGGGACGAACACTGAAGCTTTCTTT
d_gene: NA; abundance: NA; v_gene: TRBV5-1; j_gene: TRBJ1-2; CDR3aa: CASSLGTDGYGYTF; CDR3nt: TGCGCCAGCAGCTTGGGGACAGACGGCTATGGCTACACCTTC
d_gene: NA; abundance: NA; v_gene: TRBV10-3; j_gene: TRBJ2-5; CDR3aa: CAISDPAAGGPRTQYF; CDR3nt: TGTGCCATCAGTGACCCGGCGGCAGGCGGGCCACGGACCCAGTACTTC
d_gene: NA; abundance: once; v_gene: TRBV6-5; j_gene: TRBJ1-4; CDR3aa: CASSSGRGVNEKLFF; CDR3nt: TGTGCCAGCAGTTCCGGGCGGGGGGTTAATGAAAAACTGTTTTTT
d_gene: NA; abundance: NA; v_gene: TRBV5-5; j_gene: TRBJ1-2; CDR3aa: CASTLSIRSYGYTF; CDR3nt: TGTGCCAGCACCTTGAGCATACGCTCCTATGGCTACACCTTC
d_gene: TRBD2; abundance: NA; v_gene: TRBV3-1/TRBV3-2; j_gene: TRBJ2-1; CDR3aa: CASSLSGGLYNEQFF; CDR3nt: TGTGCCAGCAGCTTAAGCGGGGGCCTATACAATGAGCAGTTCTTC
d_gene: TRBD1; abundance: NA; v_gene: TRBV5-5; j_gene: TRBJ1-5; CDR3aa: CASSLGDRDPLNQPQHF; CDR3nt: TGTGCCAGCAGCTTGGGCGACAGGGACCCCTTGAATCAGCCCCAGCATTTT
d_gene: NA; abundance: NA; v_gene: TRBV2; j_gene: TRBJ1-5; CDR3aa: CASSEEWAGAVSNQPQHF; CDR3nt: TGTGCCAGCAGTGAAGAATGGGCAGGGGCTGTAAGCAATCAGCCCCAGCATTTT
d_gene: NA; abundance: once; v_gene: TRBV24-1; j_gene: TRBJ2-2; CDR3aa: CATSPRVVSGELFF; CDR3nt: TGTGCCACCAGTCCCAGGGTCGTGTCCGGGGAGCTGTTTTTT
d_gene: TRBD2; abundance: NA; v_gene: TRBV2; j_gene: TRBJ2-1; CDR3aa: CASKPSGADFEQFF; CDR3nt: TGTGCCAGCAAGCCTAGCGGCGCGGATTTCGAGCAGTTCTTC
d_gene: NA; abundance: NA; v_gene: TRBV6-6; j_gene: TRBJ2-5; CDR3aa: CASSYHGGLQETQYF; CDR3nt: TGTGCCAGCAGTTACCACGGGGGGCTCCAAGAGACCCAGTACTTC
d_gene: NA; abundance: NA; v_gene: TRBV15; j_gene: TRBJ1-5; CDR3aa: CATSWQGNQPQHF; CDR3nt: TGTGCCACCAGCTGGCAGGGGAATCAGCCCCAGCATTTT
d_gene: NA; abundance: NA; v_gene: TRBV28; j_gene: TRBJ2-1; CDR3aa: CASSRDRPYNEQFF; CDR3nt: TGTGCCAGCAGCCGAGACAGGCCGTACAATGAGCAGTTCTTC
d_gene: TRBD1; abundance: NA; v_gene: TRBV11-3; j_gene: TRBJ2-1; CDR3aa: CASSLEQGYEQFF; CDR3nt: TGTGCCAGCAGCTTAGAACAGGGGTATGAGCAGTTCTTC
d_gene: TRBD1; abundance: NA; v_gene: TRBV3-1/TRBV3-2; j_gene: TRBJ1-3; CDR3aa: CASSHDDRGSGNTIYF; CDR3nt: TGTGCCAGCAGCCACGATGACAGGGGCTCTGGAAACACCATATATTTT
d_gene: TRBD2; abundance: NA; v_gene: TRBV6-5; j_gene: TRBJ2-7; CDR3aa: CASSYPGGGYEQYF; CDR3nt: TGTGCCAGCAGTTACCCCGGGGGGGGCTACGAGCAGTACTTC
d_gene: TRBD2; abundance: NA; v_gene: TRBV5-1; j_gene: TRBJ2-3; CDR3aa: CASSPGLAGGTDTQYF; CDR3nt: TGCGCCAGCAGCCCGGGACTAGCGGGGGGCACAGATACGCAGTATTTT
d_gene: TRBD2; abundance: once; v_gene: TRBV25-1; j_gene: TRBJ2-2; CDR3aa: CASSASGGRLRELFF; CDR3nt: TGTGCCAGCAGTGCGAGCGGGGGTAGGTTGAGGGAGCTGTTTTTT
d_gene: TRBD2; abundance: NA; v_gene: TRBV5-1; j_gene: TRBJ2-1; CDR3aa: CASSLTAGVLYNEQFF; CDR3nt: TGCGCCAGCAGCCTGACAGCGGGGGTCCTCTACAATGAGCAGTTCTTC
d_gene: TRBD2; abundance: NA; v_gene: TRBV9; j_gene: TRBJ2-1; CDR3aa: CASSVSSGGAVEQFF; CDR3nt: TGTGCCAGCAGCGTATCTAGCGGGGGGGCCGTTGAGCAGTTCTTC
d_gene: NA; abundance: NA; v_gene: TRBV28; j_gene: TRBJ1-1; CDR3aa: CAGTGTAGTEAFF; CDR3nt: TGTGCCGGAACCGGGACTGCAGGCACTGAAGCTTTCTTT
d_gene: NA; abundance: NA; v_gene: TRBV6-1; j_gene: TRBJ1-3; CDR3aa: CASSEQFFSGNTIYF; CDR3nt: TGTGCCAGCAGTGAACAGTTCTTCTCTGGAAACACCATATATTTT
d_gene: NA; abundance: NA; v_gene: TRBV18; j_gene: TRBJ2-3; CDR3aa: CASSLLTPEGTDTQYF; CDR3nt: TGTGCCAGCTCACTTCTTACGCCAGAGGGCACAGATACGCAGTATTTT
d_gene: TRBD1; abundance: NA; v_gene: TRBV5-1; j_gene: TRBJ1-1; CDR3aa: CASSPSGQRPNTEAFF; CDR3nt: TGCGCCAGCAGCCCCTCGGGACAGCGCCCTAACACTGAAGCTTTCTTT
d_gene: NA; abundance: NA; v_gene: TRBV5-1; j_gene: TRBJ1-2; CDR3aa: CASSLGRATGTRYGYTF; CDR3nt: TGCGCCAGCAGCTTGGGGCGAGCGACAGGTACCCGTTATGGCTACACCTTC
d_gene: NA; abundance: NA; v_gene: TRBV19; j_gene: TRBJ2-1; CDR3aa: CASTQTGRDNEQFF; CDR3nt: TGTGCCAGTACCCAGACAGGCCGGGACAATGAGCAGTTCTTC
d_gene: TRBD1; abundance: NA; v_gene: TRBV13; j_gene: TRBJ2-7; CDR3aa: CASSSQGMSYEQYF; CDR3nt: TGTGCCAGCAGCTCACAGGGGATGTCCTACGAGCAGTACTTC
d_gene: TRBD2; abundance: NA; v_gene: TRBV18; j_gene: TRBJ2-3; CDR3aa: CASSPGTSGGAADTQYF; CDR3nt: TGTGCCAGCTCCCCTGGGACTAGCGGGGGGGCCGCAGATACGCAGTATTTT
d_gene: TRBD2; abundance: NA; v_gene: TRBV24-1; j_gene: TRBJ2-1; CDR3aa: CATSDERGGTEQFF; CDR3nt: TGTGCCACCAGTGATGAGCGGGGAGGAACTGAGCAGTTCTTC
d_gene: NA; abundance: NA; v_gene: TRBV11-2; j_gene: TRBJ1-6; CDR3aa: CASSLQNSPLHF; CDR3nt: TGTGCCAGCAGCTTACAGAATTCACCCCTCCACTTT
d_gene: NA; abundance: NA; v_gene: TRBV11-2; j_gene: TRBJ1-2; CDR3aa: CASSPGPLVYGYTF; CDR3nt: TGTGCCAGCAGCCCCGGACCACTAGTCTATGGCTACACCTTC
d_gene: TRBD1; abundance: NA; v_gene: TRBV5-1; j_gene: TRBJ1-1; CDR3aa: CASSRELGLQGANTEAFF; CDR3nt: TGCGCCAGCAGTCGGGAGCTCGGTCTTCAGGGGGCGAACACTGAAGCTTTCTTT
d_gene: TRBD1; abundance: NA; v_gene: TRBV18; j_gene: TRBJ1-5; CDR3aa: CASSPRTGNNQPQHF; CDR3nt: TGTGCCAGCTCACCCCGGACAGGGAACAATCAGCCCCAGCATTTT
d_gene: NA; abundance: NA; v_gene: TRBV6-5; j_gene: TRBJ1-3; CDR3aa: CASSESGGNTIYF; CDR3nt: TGTGCCAGCTCGGAATCGGGTGGAAACACCATATATTTT